This T cell receptor (beta chain) was sequenced for a study of blood T cell repertoires in COVID-19. About the research overall: The study drew acute and convalescent COVID-19 samples from the United States, Italy and Spain.

The authors' processing: Cell counts per sample came from amplifying reference gene primers. TCRdb's copy holds only in-frame clones and misses some; the assay was immunoSEQ multiplex PCR. V and J calls and clone size come straight from that table; D and trimming were deduced from the DNA. The data contain some 230,000 clones, about 88% of them singletons. CDR3 size: 15 residues. Unmatched junction bases numbered 5, after V lost 3 bases and J lost 3 bases. CDR1 and CDR2 from the germline V gene are SGDLS and YYNGEE. Sequenced material: peripheral blood. This chain uses TRBV9 with TRBJ2-7, with TRBD1 identical over 11 bases. The sequence derives from a man in his forties with acute or convalescent COVID-19. The CDR3 DNA is TGTGCCAGCAGCGCGGGGACAGGGGGTTTCTACGAGCAGTACTTC. This sequence encodes CASSAGTGGFYEQYF.